A single sample gave rise to the 5 T cell receptor beta chains below, sequenced in a study of cytomegalovirus exposure and HLA in healthy donors. Researchers ran the PCR with 60 Vbeta and 13 Jbeta primers. Here immunoSEQ multiplex PCR was the method, and the copy in TCRdb shows in-frame clones only, minus some. Among 150,000 or so clones, about 68% were seen once, and the ten largest hold about 2%. Input material: PBMCs. The receptor source for this set is a young man in good health and CMV-seronegative.

The chain's CDR3 is CASSLGVGGEQYF. The CDR3 DNA follows: TGTGCCAGCAGCTTGGGAGTCGGGGGCGAGCAGTACTTC. V usage is TRBV5-6 and J usage is TRBJ2-7, with D possibly matching TRBD2 (6 bases). Germline CDR1 and CDR2: SGHDT and YYEEEE. The CDR3 has 13 amino acids. The V and J ends lost 0 bases and 6 bases respectively, with 10 bases between them.

The CDR3 DNA follows: TGTGCCAGCAGCCCCATTCGGACAGGGGCGATGGAGACCCAGTACTTC. Its translation is CASSPIRTGAMETQYF. The genes are TRBV7-3 and TRBJ2-5; 9 nucleotides line up with TRBD1. This CDR3 has 16 residues. Looked up from germline, CDR1 is SGHTA and CDR2 is FQGTGA. V lost 5 bases and J lost 5; bases outside the gene matches: 12.

V is TRBV10-3 and J is TRBJ2-1, with D possibly matching TRBD1 (6 bases). There are 15 residues in the CDR3. V shed 0 bases and J shed 5 bases, with 11 bases lying between them. Per the germline V gene, CDR1 is ENHRY and CDR2 is SYGVKD. CDR3 bases: TGTGCCATCAGTGAGTCACAGGGATCTAACAATGAGCAGTTCTTC. It specifies CAISESQGSNNEQFF.

The chain couples TRBV7-2 to TRBJ2-2; 7 bases match TRBD1. Germline CDR1 and CDR2: SGHTA and FQGNSA. The length of the CDR3 is 17 residues. The V and J ends lost 2 bases and 0 bases, in that order; junction bases with no gene match: 6. The CDR3 here is CASSLNYGTANTGELFF. The CDR3 bases are TGTGCCAGCAGCTTAAACTACGGGACAGCGAACACCGGGGAGCTGTTTTTT.

Regarding this clone: The same CDR3 can be traced to other DNA sequences in this sample. V and J are TRBV28 and TRBJ2-7, with a tentative D call TRBD2 (6 bases). The CDR3 runs 11 residues. The V and J ends lost 8 bases and 3 bases respectively, with 8 bases between them. Germline-derived CDR1 and CDR2 are MDHEN and SYDVKM. CDR3 bases: TGTGCCAGCGGGACTGGCTACGAGCAGTACTTC. It specifies CASGTGYEQYF.